A single sample is the source of the 22 T cell receptor beta chains below, sequenced in a study of T cell changes during pregnancy in multiple sclerosis. Profiled with immunoSEQ multiplex PCR; TCRdb holds only in-frame clones, not every one. The sample shows around 110,000 clones, roughly nine tenths of them seen only once. This sample comprised peripheral blood, obtained before pregnancy. These receptors came from a female donor with multiple sclerosis, enrolled in a pregnancy study.

The CDR3 nucleotides are TGTGCCAGCAGTGACCCTAGCGGAGCCTACAATGAGCAGTTCTTC. Its protein is CASSDPSGAYNEQFF. V and J are TRBV2 and TRBJ2-1, with 7 bases matching TRBD2. Germline V gives CDR1 SNHLY, CDR2 FYNNEI. This CDR3 has 15 residues. Unmatched junction bases numbered 4, after V lost 3 bases and J lost 2 bases.

The rearrangement uses TRBV5-1 and TRBJ2-5; TRBD1 matches at 9 bases. CDR1 and CDR2 from the germline V gene are SGHRS and YFSETQ. V trimming: 4 bases; J trimming: 5 bases; junction bases outside the gene matches: 12. The CDR3 has 16 residues. This CDR3 is CASSRGGTGGLETQYF. CDR3 in DNA: TGCGCCAGCAGCAGAGGTGGCACAGGGGGCTTGGAGACCCAGTACTTC.

The rearrangement uses TRBV6-1 and TRBJ1-2, with 9 bases aligning to TRBD1. The CDR3 has 14 residues. Germline trimming cut 5 bases from V and 5 bases from J; bases unmatched to any gene: 6. The germline V gene has CDR1 MNHNS and CDR2 SASEGT. CDR3 protein: CASSTLGQGYGYTF. CDR3 nucleotides: TGTGCCAGCAGTACCCTCGGACAGGGGTATGGCTACACCTTC.

J is TRBJ1-5 and V is TRBV19, with a tentative D call TRBD1 (6 bases). Trimming removed 5 bases from V and 6 bases from J, with 17 bases in between. Looked up from germline, CDR1 is LNHDA and CDR2 is SQIVND (reference sequence). The CDR3 length is 15 residues. CDR3 loop: CASSPRNRVPQPQHF. Written as DNA, the CDR3 is TGTGCCAGTAGTCCCCGGAACAGGGTTCCTCAGCCCCAGCATTTT.

V and J are TRBV5-4 and TRBJ2-2; no clear D. This CDR3 is built from 13 residues. Germline CDR1 is SGHNT and CDR2 is YYREEE (reference sequence). V was shortened by 0 bases and J by 7 bases, with 7 bases between the two germline ends. The CDR3 bases are TGTGCCAGCAGCTTGGTGGCGGACGGGGAGCTGTTTTTT. It specifies CASSLVADGELFF.

The chain has TRBV28 and TRBJ1-1; 9 bases fit TRBD1. This CDR3 has 17 residues. V dropped 6 bases and J dropped 4; count of bases not matched to a gene: 15. Germline loops: CDR1 MDHEN, CDR2 SYDVKM. The CDR3 region is CASSQEGQGVWSTEAFF. The CDR3 nucleotides are TGTGCCAGCAGCCAAGAGGGACAGGGTGTATGGTCCACTGAAGCTTTCTTT.

The chain uses TRBV30 and TRBJ2-5, with TRBD2 matching over 9 bases. The CDR3 runs to 14 residues. Germline V CDR1 and CDR2: GTSNPN, SVGIG (reference sequence). Trimming cost V 1 base and J 5 bases; bases outside gene matches: 5. The CDR3: CAWSGGGAGETQYF. The CDR3 DNA is TGTGCCTGGAGTGGCGGGGGGGCTGGGGAGACCCAGTACTTC.

The chain uses TRBV10-3 and TRBJ2-7; 9 bases align to TRBD2. The CDR3 is made up of 14 amino acids. Looked up from germline, CDR1 is ENHRY and CDR2 is SYGVKD. With 6 bases clipped from V and 0 bases from J, the junction kept 3 bases outside the gene matches. This CDR3 is CAIRAGGSSYEQYF. Written as DNA, the CDR3 is TGTGCCATCAGGGCGGGAGGGAGCTCCTACGAGCAGTACTTC.

In nucleotides, the CDR3 is TGTGCCAGCAGCCCTAACACAGATACGCAGTATTTT. This codes for CASSPNTDTQYF. This chain uses TRBV9 with TRBJ2-3; D remains unclear. Trimming took off 4 bases at V and 2 bases at J, with 5 bases between the two ends. Germline-derived CDR1 and CDR2 are SGDLS and YYNGEE. CDR3 length: 12 residues.

V and J are TRBV13 and TRBJ2-7; D perhaps matches TRBD2 (7 bases). V lost 1 base and J lost 6, with 13 bases in between. The germline CDR1 and CDR2 sequences are PRHDT and FYEKMQ (reference sequence). The CDR3 contains 14 residues. The CDR3: CASSLVRGAGEQYF. The CDR3 nucleotides read TGTGCCAGCAGCTTAGTTCGGGGGGCGGGCGAGCAGTACTTC.

The V gene is TRBV30, the J gene TRBJ1-2; 10 bases agree with TRBD1. V was pared by 3 bases and J by 11 bases, with 12 bases of the junction left unmatched. The CDR3 totals 14 residues. Germline CDR1 is GTSNPN and CDR2 is SVGIG (reference sequence). Here the CDR3 DNA reads TGTGCCTGGAGCTCCTTCGGGACAGGGGACGTTTACACCTTC. Translated: CAWSSFGTGDVYTF.

This chain links TRBV28 with TRBJ1-2; TRBD1 is a possible D gene (5 bases). Germline V CDR1 and CDR2: MDHEN, SYDVKM. The CDR3 runs 12 residues. V lost 8 bases, J lost 4 bases, and 11 bases lay in between. CDR3 in amino acids: CASVRRGYGYTF. For the CDR3, the DNA is TGTGCCAGCGTCCGAAGGGGCTATGGCTACACCTTC.

The rearrangement uses TRBV19 and TRBJ1-6, with 7 positions matching TRBD1. CDR1 LNHDA and CDR2 SQIVND come from the germline V gene (reference sequence). Trimming at V came to 5 bases and at J to 9 bases, leaving 13 bases not matched to a gene. There are 16 residues in the CDR3. CDR3 coding DNA: TGTGCCAGTAGTCTATATAGCACAGGGGTGTCTTCACCCCTCCACTTT. Its translation is CASSLYSTGVSSPLHF.

This clone was seen a single time. The rearrangement uses TRBV7-9 and TRBJ2-3; D may be TRBD2 (7 bases). The CDR3 runs 16 residues. V was shortened by 4 bases and J by 6 bases, with 20 bases between the two germline ends. Looked up from germline, CDR1 is SEHNR and CDR2 is FQNEAQ (reference sequence). As DNA, the CDR3 is TGTGCCAGCAGCTCACTACTCGGGACGGGGGGCGATACGCAGTATTTT. Its protein product is CASSSLLGTGGDTQYF.

The CDR3 here is CASSLGGAYNEQFF. The CDR3 DNA is TGTGCCAGCAGCTTAGGCGGTGCCTACAATGAGCAGTTCTTC. The chain joins TRBV5-8 to TRBJ2-1; no clear D gene. Trimming pared 2 bases from V and 2 bases from J, leaving 8 bases between. The length of the CDR3 is 14 residues. Per germline, CDR1 SGHTS and CDR2 YDEGEE.

This sequence joins TRBV30 and TRBJ2-1; no clear D gene. The V gene's germline CDR1 is GTSNPN and CDR2 SVGIG (reference sequence). The germline V and J ends were trimmed by 3 bases and 3 bases, with 12 bases remaining between them. The CDR3 is made up of 14 amino acids. CDR3 sequence (DNA): TGTGCCTGGAGGGCGGCACGCGGCTACAATGAGCAGTTCTTC. Translation: CAWRAARGYNEQFF. Filled out from reference TRBV30 and TRBJ2-1, the complete variable domain reads SQTIHQWPATLVQPVGSPLSLECTVEGTSNPNLYWYRQAAGRGLQLLFYSVGIGQISSEVPQNLSASRPQDRQFILSSKKLLLSDSGFYLCAWRAARGYNEQFFGPGTRLTVL.

The rearrangement links TRBV30 to TRBJ2-2; D perhaps matches TRBD2 (5 bases). There are 14 residues in the CDR3. The germline V and J ends were trimmed by 0 bases and 5 bases, with 10 bases remaining between them. Germline V gene lookup returns CDR1 GTSNPN and CDR2 SVGIG (reference sequence). CDR3 nucleotide sequence: TGTGCCTGGAGTGTACTAGGGTCAACCGGGGAGCTGTTTTTT. It specifies CAWSVLGSTGELFF. The full variable domain, with the rest looked up from reference TRBV30 and TRBJ2-2, is SQTIHQWPATLVQPVGSPLSLECTVEGTSNPNLYWYRQAAGRGLQLLFYSVGIGQISSEVPQNLSASRPQDRQFILSSKKLLLSDSGFYLCAWSVLGSTGELFFGEGSRLTVL.

The rearrangement links TRBV7-9 to TRBJ1-2; D perhaps matches TRBD1 (5 bases). This CDR3 contains 18 residues. From germline, CDR1 is SEHNR and CDR2 FQNEAQ (reference sequence). V was cut by 4 bases and J by 4 bases, with 25 bases left in between. CDR3 DNA sequence: TGTGCCAGCAGCTCTGACCGACCCACAGGACCCATGGGCTATGGCTACACCTTC. Translation gives CASSSDRPTGPMGYGYTF.

The V call is TRBV6-1, the J call TRBJ1-5; perhaps TRBD1 as D (6 bases). The V gene lost 1 base and the J gene lost 7 bases, with 14 bases spanning the gap. This CDR3 spans 15 amino acids. The germline V gene encodes CDR1 MNHNS and CDR2 SASEGT. The CDR3 DNA sequence: TGTGCCAGCAGTGAAGGTATGATGGGGGCCCAGCCCCAGCATTTT. This gives the protein CASSEGMMGAQPQHF.

This clone was seen a handful of times. This rearrangement joins TRBV10-3 to TRBJ1-2; D is unresolved. The germline V and J ends were trimmed by 1 base and 5 bases, with 8 bases remaining between them. The CDR3 spans 13 residues. Per germline, CDR1 ENHRY and CDR2 SYGVKD. In DNA form, the CDR3 reads TGTGCCATCAGTGAGTTGCCAGCGTATGGCTACACCTTC. It yields the protein CAISELPAYGYTF.

The chain uses TRBV28 and TRBJ1-3; 9 bases match TRBD1. Unmatched junction bases numbered 8, after V lost 7 bases and J lost 1 base. Germline loops: CDR1 MDHEN, CDR2 SYDVKM. The CDR3 consists of 16 residues. The CDR3 loop is CASKEGQGGSGNTIYF. The DNA for the CDR3 is TGTGCCAGCAAGGAGGGACAGGGAGGATCTGGAAACACCATATATTTT. Based on the CDR3 plus reference TRBV28 and TRBJ1-3, the full variable domain is DVKVTQSSRYLVKRTGEKVFLECVQDMDHENMFWYRQDPGLGLRLIYFSYDVKMKEKGDIPEGYSVSREKKERFSLILESASTNQTSMYLCASKEGQGGSGNTIYFGEGSWLTVV.

The CDR3, as DNA: TGTGCCAGTAGTATCCGAGGACAGGGAGATCAGCCCCAGCATTTT. Encoded protein: CASSIRGQGDQPQHF. The rearrangement joins TRBV19 to TRBJ1-5, with 8 bases matching TRBD1. J gave up 5 bases and V 3 bases, and 6 bases lay outside the gene matches. From germline, CDR1 is LNHDA and CDR2 SQIVND (reference sequence). The CDR3 has 15 residues.